Below, one T cell receptor (beta chain) is given with its context. This same CDR3 is encoded by further DNA sequences in the sample. The source of the sample is a study of chemoradiotherapy in HPV16-positive cancers. For the study at large: Candidate HPV-specific clones and shared TCR motifs came from a couple of HPV16-positive patients.

Sequenced by immunoSEQ multiplex PCR; TCRdb stores in-frame clones only, minus some. The sample has about 5,800 clones; 88% are singletons. Repeated repertoire sampling spanned the course of chemoradiotherapy. This CDR3 has 14 residues. The ends were cut back, 4 bases at V and 5 bases at J, with 13 bases in the middle. Germline V gene lookup returns CDR1 SGHVS and CDR2 FQNEAQ. Sequencing was performed on blood, taken from a patient who underwent chemoradiotherapy. This receptor was identified in a human donor with HPV-associated anogenital cancer. The V and J genes are TRBV7-8 and TRBJ2-3, with a weak D call TRBD2 (5 bases). In DNA, the CDR3 is TGTGCCAGCAGCTCGAATCCTCGGGGAGATACGCAGTATTTT. This gives the protein CASSSNPRGDTQYF.